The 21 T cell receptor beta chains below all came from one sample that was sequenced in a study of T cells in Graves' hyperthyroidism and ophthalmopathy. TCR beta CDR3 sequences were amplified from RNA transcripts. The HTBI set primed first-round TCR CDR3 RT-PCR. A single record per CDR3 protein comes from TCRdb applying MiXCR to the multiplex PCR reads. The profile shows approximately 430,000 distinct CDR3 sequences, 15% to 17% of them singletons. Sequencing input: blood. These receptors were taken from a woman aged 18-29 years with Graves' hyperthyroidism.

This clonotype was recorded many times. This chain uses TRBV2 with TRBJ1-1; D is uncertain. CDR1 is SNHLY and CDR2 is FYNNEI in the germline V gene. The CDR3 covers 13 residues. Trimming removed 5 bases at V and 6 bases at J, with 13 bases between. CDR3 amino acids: CASSPPRPPEAFF. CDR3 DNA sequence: TGTGCCAGCAGTCCTCCCCGGCCCCCTGAAGCTTTCTTT.

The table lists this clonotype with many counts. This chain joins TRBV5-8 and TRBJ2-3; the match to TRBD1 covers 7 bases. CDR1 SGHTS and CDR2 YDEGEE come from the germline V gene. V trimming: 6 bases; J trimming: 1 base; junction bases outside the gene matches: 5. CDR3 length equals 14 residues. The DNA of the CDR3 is TGTGCCAGCACGATGGGACAGCGCACAGATACGCAGTATTTT. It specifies CASTMGQRTDTQYF.

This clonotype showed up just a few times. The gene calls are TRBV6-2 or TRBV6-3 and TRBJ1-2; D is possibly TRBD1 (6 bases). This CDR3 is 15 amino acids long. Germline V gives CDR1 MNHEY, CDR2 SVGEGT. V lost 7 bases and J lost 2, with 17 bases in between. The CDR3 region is CASKSSGTHNYGYTF. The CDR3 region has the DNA TGTGCCAGCAAGAGCTCCGGGACACACAACTATGGCTACACCTTC.

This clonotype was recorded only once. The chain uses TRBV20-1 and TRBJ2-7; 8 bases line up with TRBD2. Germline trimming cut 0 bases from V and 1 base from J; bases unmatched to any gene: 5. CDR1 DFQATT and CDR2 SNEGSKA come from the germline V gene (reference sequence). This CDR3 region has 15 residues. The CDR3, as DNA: TGCAGTGCTAGAGATCAGGCTAGCGGGTCCTACGAGCAGTACTTC. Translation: CSARDQASGSYEQYF.

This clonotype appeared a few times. The CDR3 sequence is CASSPPHTGWNEQFF. The CDR3 DNA is TGTGCCAGCAGCCCCCCCCACACGGGGTGGAATGAGCAGTTCTTC. V is TRBV11-1 and J is TRBJ2-1, with a weak D call TRBD2 (5 bases). The V gene lost 5 bases and the J gene lost 7 bases, with 18 bases spanning the gap. Germline loops: CDR1 SGHAT, CDR2 FQDESV (reference sequence). CDR3 size: 15 residues.

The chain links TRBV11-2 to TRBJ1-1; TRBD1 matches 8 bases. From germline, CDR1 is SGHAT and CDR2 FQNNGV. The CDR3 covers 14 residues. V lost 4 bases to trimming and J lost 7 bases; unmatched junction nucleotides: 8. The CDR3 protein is CASSSRTGTYEAFF. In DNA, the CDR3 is TGTGCCAGCAGCTCGCGGACAGGGACATATGAAGCTTTCTTT.

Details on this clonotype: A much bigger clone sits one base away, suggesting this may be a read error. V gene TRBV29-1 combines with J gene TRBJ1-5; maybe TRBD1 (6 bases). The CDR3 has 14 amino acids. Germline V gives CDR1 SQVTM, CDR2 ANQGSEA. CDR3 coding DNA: TGCAGCGTTGGGGGGCTGGGGGGCAATCAGCCCCGGCATTTT. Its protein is CSVGGLGGNQPRHF.

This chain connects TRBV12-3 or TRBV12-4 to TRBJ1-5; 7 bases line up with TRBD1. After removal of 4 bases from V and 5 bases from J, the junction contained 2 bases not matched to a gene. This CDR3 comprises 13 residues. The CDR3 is CASSSDRDQPQHF. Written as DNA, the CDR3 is TGTGCCAGCAGTTCCGACAGGGATCAGCCCCAGCATTTT.

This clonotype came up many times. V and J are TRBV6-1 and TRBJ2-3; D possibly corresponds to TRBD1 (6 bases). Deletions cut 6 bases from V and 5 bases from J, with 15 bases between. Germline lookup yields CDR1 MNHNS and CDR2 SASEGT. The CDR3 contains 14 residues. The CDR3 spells CASSRTASKDTQYF. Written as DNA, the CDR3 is TGTGCCAGCAGCAGGACAGCAAGTAAAGATACGCAGTATTTT.

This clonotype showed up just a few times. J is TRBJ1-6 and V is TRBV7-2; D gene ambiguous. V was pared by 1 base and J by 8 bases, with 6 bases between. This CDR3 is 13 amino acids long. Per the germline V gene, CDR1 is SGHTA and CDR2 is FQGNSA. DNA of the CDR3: TGTGCCAGCAGCTTAGAACACGATTCACCCCTCCACTTT. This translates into CASSLEHDSPLHF.

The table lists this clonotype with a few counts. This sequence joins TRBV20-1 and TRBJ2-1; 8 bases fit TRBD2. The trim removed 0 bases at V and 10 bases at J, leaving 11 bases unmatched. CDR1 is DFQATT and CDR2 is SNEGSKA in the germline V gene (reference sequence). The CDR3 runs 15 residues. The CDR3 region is CSARDPGGLQWEQFF. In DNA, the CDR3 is TGCAGTGCTAGAGATCCGGGGGGGTTACAATGGGAGCAGTTCTTC.

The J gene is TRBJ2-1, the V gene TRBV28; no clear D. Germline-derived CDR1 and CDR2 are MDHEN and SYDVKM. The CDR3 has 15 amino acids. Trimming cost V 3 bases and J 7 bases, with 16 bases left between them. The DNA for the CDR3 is TGTGCCAGCAGTTTCCCCCGGACCCCTCAGAATGAGCAGTTCTTC. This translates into CASSFPRTPQNEQFF. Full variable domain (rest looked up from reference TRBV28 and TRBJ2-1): DVKVTQSSRYLVKRTGEKVFLECVQDMDHENMFWYRQDPGLGLRLIYFSYDVKMKEKGDIPEGYSVSREKKERFSLILESASTNQTSMYLCASSFPRTPQNEQFFGPGTRLTVL.

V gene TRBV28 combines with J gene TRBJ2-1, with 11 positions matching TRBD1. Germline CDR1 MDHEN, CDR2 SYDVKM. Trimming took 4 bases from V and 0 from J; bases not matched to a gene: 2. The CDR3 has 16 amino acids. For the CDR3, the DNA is TGTGCCAGCAGTTGGACAGGGGGCCCCTCCTACAATGAGCAGTTCTTC. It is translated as CASSWTGGPSYNEQFF.

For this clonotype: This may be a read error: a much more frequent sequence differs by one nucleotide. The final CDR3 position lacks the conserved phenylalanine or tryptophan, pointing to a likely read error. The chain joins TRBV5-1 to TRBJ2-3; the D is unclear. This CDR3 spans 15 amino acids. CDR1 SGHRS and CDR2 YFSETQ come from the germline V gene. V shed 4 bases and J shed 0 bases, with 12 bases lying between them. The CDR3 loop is CASSPLLSSTDTQYL. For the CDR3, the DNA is TGCGCCAGCAGCCCTCTTTTGTCTAGCACAGATACGCAGTATCTT.

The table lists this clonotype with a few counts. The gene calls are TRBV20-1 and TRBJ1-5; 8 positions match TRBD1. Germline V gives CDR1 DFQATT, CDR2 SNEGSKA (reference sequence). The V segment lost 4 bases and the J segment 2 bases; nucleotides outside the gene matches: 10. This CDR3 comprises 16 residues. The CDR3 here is CSATSTGVVGNQPQHF. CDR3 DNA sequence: TGCAGTGCTACTTCGACAGGGGTTGTCGGCAATCAGCCCCAGCATTTT.

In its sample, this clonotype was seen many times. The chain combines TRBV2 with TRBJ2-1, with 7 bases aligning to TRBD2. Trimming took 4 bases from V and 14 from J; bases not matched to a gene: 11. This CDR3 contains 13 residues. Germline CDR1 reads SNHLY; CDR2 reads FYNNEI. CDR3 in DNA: TGTGCCAGCAGTGGTCCAGGACTAGGTATTAAGTTCTTC. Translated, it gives CASSGPGLGIKFF.

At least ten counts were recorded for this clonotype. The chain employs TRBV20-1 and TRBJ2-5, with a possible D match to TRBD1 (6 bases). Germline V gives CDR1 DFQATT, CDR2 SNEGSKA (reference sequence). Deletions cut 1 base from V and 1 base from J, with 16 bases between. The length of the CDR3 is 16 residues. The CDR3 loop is CSARVAGARLQETQYF. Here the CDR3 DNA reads TGCAGTGCTAGAGTTGCAGGGGCGAGACTCCAAGAGACCCAGTACTTC.

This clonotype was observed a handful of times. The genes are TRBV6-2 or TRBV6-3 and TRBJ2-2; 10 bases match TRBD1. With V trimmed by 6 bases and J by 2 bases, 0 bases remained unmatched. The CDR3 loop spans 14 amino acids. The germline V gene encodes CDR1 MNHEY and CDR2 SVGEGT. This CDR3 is CASRTGGNTGELFF. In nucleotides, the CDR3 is TGTGCCAGCAGGACAGGGGGCAACACCGGGGAGCTGTTTTTT.

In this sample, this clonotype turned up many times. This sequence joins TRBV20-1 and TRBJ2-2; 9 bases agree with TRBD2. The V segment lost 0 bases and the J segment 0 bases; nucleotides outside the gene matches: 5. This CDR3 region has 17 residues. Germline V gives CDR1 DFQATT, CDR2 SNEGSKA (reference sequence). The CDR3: CSARDPPSGANTGELFF. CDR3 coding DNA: TGCAGTGCTAGAGATCCCCCTAGCGGGGCGAACACCGGGGAGCTGTTTTTT.

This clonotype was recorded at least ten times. The CDR3 reads CASSFRGTGSRTEAFF. DNA of the CDR3: TGTGCCAGCAGTTTTCGGGGAACAGGGTCTAGGACTGAAGCTTTCTTT. The gene calls are TRBV12-3 or TRBV12-4 and TRBJ1-1, with TRBD1 as a possible D gene (6 bases). The CDR3 spans 16 residues. Trimming removed 3 bases at V and 5 bases at J, with 19 bases between.

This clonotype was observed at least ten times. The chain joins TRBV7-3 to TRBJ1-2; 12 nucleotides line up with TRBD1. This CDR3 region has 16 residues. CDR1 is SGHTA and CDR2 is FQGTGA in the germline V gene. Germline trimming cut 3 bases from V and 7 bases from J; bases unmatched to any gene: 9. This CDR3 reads CASSLQPGTGGVGYTF. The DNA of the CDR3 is TGTGCCAGCAGCTTGCAACCCGGGACAGGGGGCGTTGGCTACACCTTC.